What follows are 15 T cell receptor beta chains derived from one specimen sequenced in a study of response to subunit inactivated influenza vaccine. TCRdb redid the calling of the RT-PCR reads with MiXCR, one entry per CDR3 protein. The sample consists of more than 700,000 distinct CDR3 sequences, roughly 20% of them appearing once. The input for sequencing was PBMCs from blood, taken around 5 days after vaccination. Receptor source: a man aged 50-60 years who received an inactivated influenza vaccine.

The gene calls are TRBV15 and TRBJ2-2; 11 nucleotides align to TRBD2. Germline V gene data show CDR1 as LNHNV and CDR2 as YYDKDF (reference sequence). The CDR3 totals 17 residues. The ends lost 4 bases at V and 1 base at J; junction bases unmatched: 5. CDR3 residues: CATSKTTSGRNTGELFF. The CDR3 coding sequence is TGTGCCACCAGCAAAACAACTAGCGGGAGGAACACCGGGGAGCTGTTTTTT.

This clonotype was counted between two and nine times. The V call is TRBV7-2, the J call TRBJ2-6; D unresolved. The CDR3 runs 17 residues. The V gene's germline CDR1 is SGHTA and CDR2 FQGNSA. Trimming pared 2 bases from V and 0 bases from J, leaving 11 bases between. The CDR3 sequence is CASSLTALYSGANVLTF. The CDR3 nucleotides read TGTGCCAGCAGCTTAACTGCATTATACTCTGGGGCCAACGTCCTGACTTTC.

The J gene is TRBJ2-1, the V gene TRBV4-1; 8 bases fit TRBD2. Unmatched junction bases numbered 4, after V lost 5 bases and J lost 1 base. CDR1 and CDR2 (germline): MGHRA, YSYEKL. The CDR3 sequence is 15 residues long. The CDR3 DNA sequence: TGCGCCAGCAGCGGGCGGGAGGAGTCCTACAATGAGCAGTTCTTC. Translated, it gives CASSGREESYNEQFF.

The DNA for the CDR3 is TGTGCCAGCAGTTACTTCTCAATGGCGGCCACGCAGTATTTT. This sequence encodes CASSYFSMAATQYF. The V gene is TRBV6-2 or TRBV6-3, the J gene TRBJ2-3; D gene unclear. V lost 1 base, J lost 9 bases, and 14 bases lay in between. The length of the CDR3 is 14 residues. Germline CDR1 and CDR2: MNHEY and SVGEGT.

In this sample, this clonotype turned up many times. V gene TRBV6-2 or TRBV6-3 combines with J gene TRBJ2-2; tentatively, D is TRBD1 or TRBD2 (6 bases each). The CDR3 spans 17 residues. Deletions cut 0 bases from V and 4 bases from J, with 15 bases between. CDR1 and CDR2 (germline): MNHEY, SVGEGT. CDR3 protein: CASSYSKGGLSTGELFF. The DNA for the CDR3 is TGTGCCAGCAGTTACTCCAAAGGGGGACTTTCCACCGGGGAGCTGTTTTTT.

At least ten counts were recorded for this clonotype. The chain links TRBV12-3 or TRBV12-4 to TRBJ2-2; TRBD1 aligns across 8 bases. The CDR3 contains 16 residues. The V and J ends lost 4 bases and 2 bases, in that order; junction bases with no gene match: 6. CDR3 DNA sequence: TGTGCCAGCAGTTCAAGACAGGGGACAAACACCGGGGAGCTGTTTTTT. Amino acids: CASSSRQGTNTGELFF.

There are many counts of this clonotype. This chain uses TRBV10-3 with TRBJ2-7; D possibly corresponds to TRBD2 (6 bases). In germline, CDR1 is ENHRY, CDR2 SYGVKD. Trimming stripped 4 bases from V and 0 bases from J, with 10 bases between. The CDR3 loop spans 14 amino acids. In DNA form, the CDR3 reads TGTGCCATCAGTGTTGGGGGGAGCTCCTACGAGCAGTACTTC. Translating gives CAISVGGSSYEQYF.

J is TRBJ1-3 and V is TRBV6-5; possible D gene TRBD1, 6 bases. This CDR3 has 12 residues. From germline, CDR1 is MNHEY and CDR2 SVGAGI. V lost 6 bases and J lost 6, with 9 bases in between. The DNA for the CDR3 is TGTGCCAGCAGCAACAGGGAAAACACCATATATTTT. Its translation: CASSNRENTIYF.

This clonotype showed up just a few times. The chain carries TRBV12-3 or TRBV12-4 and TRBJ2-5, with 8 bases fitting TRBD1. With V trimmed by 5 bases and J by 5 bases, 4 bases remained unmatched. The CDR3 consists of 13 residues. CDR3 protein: CASSQTGEETQYF. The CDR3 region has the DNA TGTGCCAGCAGTCAGACAGGGGAGGAGACCCAGTACTTC.

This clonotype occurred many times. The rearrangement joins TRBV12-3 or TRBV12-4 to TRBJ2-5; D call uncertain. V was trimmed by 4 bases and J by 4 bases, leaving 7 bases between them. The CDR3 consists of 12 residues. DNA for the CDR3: TGTGCCAGCAGTTGGGGTCCAGAGACCCAGTACTTC. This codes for CASSWGPETQYF.

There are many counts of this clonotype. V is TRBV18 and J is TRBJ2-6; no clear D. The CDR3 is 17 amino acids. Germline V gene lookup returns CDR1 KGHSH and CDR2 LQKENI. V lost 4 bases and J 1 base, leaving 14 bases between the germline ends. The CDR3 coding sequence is TGTGCCAGCTCACGTACCGGACGGCCATCTGGGGCCAACGTCCTGACTTTC. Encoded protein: CASSRTGRPSGANVLTF.

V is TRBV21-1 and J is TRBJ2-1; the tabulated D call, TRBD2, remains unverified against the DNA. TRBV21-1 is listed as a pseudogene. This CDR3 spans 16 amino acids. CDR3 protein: CASSKVRTSSYNEQFF. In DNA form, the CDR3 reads TGTGCCAGCAGCAAAGTGAGGACTAGCTCCTACAATGAGCAGTTCTTC.

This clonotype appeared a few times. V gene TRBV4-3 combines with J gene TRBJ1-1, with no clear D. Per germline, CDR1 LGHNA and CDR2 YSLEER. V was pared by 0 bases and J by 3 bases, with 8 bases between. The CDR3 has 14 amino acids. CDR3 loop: CASSQDLTYTEAFF. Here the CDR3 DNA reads TGCGCCAGCAGCCAAGATTTGACGTACACTGAAGCTTTCTTT.

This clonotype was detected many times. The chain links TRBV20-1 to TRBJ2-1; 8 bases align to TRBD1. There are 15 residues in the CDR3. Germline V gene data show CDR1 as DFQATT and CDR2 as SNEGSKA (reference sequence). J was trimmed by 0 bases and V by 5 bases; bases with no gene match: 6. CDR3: CSAGRGTGSYNEQFF. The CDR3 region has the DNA TGCAGTGCTGGCAGAGGGACAGGCTCCTACAATGAGCAGTTCTTC.

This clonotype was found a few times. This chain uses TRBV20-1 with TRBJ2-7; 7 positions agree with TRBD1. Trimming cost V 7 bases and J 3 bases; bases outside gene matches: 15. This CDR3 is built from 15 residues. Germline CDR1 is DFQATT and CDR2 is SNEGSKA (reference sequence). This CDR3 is CSVPSGWTGNYEQYF. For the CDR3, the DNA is TGCAGTGTCCCCTCGGGTTGGACAGGCAACTACGAGCAGTACTTC.